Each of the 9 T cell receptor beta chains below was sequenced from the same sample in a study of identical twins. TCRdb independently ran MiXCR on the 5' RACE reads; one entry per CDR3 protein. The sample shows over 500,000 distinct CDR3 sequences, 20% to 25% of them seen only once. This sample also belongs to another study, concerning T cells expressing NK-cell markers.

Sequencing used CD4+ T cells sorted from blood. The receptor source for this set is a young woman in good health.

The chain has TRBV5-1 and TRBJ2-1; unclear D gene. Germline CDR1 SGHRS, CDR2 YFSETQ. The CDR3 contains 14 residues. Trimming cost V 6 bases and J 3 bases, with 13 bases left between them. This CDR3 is CASTGLSNYNEQFF. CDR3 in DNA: TGCGCCAGCACCGGGCTGAGCAACTACAATGAGCAGTTCTTC.

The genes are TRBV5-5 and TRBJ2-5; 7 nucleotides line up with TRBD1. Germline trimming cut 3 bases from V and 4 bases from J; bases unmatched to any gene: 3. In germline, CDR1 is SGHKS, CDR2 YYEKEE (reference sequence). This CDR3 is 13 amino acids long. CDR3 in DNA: TGTGCCAGCAGCTCATACAGGGGAGAGACCCAGTACTTC. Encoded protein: CASSSYRGETQYF.

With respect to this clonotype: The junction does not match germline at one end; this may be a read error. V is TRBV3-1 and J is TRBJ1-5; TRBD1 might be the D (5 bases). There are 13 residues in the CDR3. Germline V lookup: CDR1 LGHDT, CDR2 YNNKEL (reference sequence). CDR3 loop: CASSQDLGQPQQF. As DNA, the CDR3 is TGTGCCAGCAGCCAAGATCTGGGGCAGCCCCAGCAATTT.

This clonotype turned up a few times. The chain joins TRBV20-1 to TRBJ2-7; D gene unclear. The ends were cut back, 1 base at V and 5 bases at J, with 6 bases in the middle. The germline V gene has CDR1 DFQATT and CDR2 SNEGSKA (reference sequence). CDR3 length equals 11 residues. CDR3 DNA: TGCAGTGCTAGAGGCAGCCACGAGCAGTACTTC. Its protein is CSARGSHEQYF.

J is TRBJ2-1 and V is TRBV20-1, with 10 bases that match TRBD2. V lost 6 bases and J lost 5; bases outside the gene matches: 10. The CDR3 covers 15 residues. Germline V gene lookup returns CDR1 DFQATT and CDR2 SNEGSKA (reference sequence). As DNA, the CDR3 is TGCAGTGCACCTCCGACTAGCGGGTTTAACAATGAGCAGTTCTTC. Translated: CSAPPTSGFNNEQFF.

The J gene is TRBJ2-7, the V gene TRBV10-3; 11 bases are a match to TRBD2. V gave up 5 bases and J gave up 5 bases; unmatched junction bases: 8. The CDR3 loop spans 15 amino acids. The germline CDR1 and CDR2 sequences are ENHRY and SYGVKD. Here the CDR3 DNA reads TGTGCCATCAGTAAGGGTAGCGGGGGGGACCACGAGCAGTACTTC. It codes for CAISKGSGGDHEQYF.

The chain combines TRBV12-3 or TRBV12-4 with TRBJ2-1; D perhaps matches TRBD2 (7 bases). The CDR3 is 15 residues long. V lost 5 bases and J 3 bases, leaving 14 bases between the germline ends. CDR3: CASSKGGEGYNEQFF. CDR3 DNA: TGTGCCAGCAGTAAAGGGGGGGAGGGCTACAATGAGCAGTTCTTC.

The CDR3 nucleotides read TGCAGTGCTAAGGACAGACGGTACGAGCAGTACTTC. It is translated as CSAKDRRYEQYF. J is TRBJ2-7 and V is TRBV20-1; D may be TRBD1 (6 bases). Germline V gene sequence: CDR1 DFQATT, CDR2 SNEGSKA (reference sequence). V lost 4 bases to trimming and J lost 4 bases, with 11 bases between them. The CDR3 totals 12 residues.

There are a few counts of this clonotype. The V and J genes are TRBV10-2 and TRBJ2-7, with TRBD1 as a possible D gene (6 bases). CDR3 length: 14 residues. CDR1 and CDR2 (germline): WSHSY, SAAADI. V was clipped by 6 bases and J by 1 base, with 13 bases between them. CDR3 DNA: TGCGCCAGCAGCGGACAGAAGATATCCTACGAGCAGTACTTC. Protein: CASSGQKISYEQYF.